This T cell receptor (beta chain) was sequenced during a study of breast tumors, draining lymph nodes, adjacent tissues. Study-level points and caveats: Tumor and nontumor repertoires were significantly more similar in luminal-like than in basal-like breast cancer. Findings are consistent with lymph node origin and intratumoral expansion of most tumor T cells. Tumor repertoires ranked between lymph nodes and nontumor tissue in diversity, with V and J gene preferences. That most tumor T cells come from lymph nodes remained unproven.

This clonotype was observed at least ten times. Its target is not known. Germline values: CDR1 DFQATT, CDR2 SNEGSKA (reference sequence). The length of the CDR3 is 19 residues. V lost 5 bases, J lost 2 bases, and 16 bases stayed unmatched. Breast cancer patients provided tissue from their axillary draining lymph nodes. One entry per CDR3 protein, called by TCRdb with MiXCR from the multiplex PCR reads. The sample lists fewer than 250,000 distinct CDR3 sequences, roughly 32% occurring once. Sequencing used axillary lymph node tissue. This sequence originates from a female donor with breast cancer. Some clones in this sample may be carry-over from other donors' samples. V gene TRBV20-1 combines with J gene TRBJ2-3; 13 bases are a match to TRBD2. Here the CDR3 DNA reads TGCAGTGCTCGGGGGATCACTAGCGGGAGGGCCGGGGCCACAGATACGCAGTATTTT. Protein sequence: CSARGITSGRAGATDTQYF.